One and the same sample provided the 25 T cell receptor beta chains below, sequenced in a study of T cell responses to AZD1222 COVID-19 vaccine (dated by TCRdb to the early 2020s). The time point label corresponds to: baseline before first vaccination. The library was prepared using the immunoSEQ multiplex PCR assay. In TCRdb, the immuneACCESS table is reduced to in-frame sequences with V and J assigned. These tables do not hold every clone; where another copy was compared, an unresolved V gene accounts for under half, and the others remain unexplained. The sample table records roughly 130,000 clones; approximately 92% of these occur just once. In total, the top ten clones hold around 3.1% of the sample. The sample consisted of peripheral blood, taken on day 0 of AZD1222 vaccination. The receptors derive from an adult in good health.

V gene TRBV9 combines with J gene TRBJ2-2; 15 bases are a match to TRBD2. Looked up from germline, CDR1 is SGDLS and CDR2 is YYNGEE. The CDR3 is made up of 19 amino acids. V shed 3 bases, J shed 4 bases, and the junction held 10 bases outside the gene matches. CDR3: CASSAGTSGGKGGTGELFF. CDR3 DNA: TGTGCCAGCAGCGCCGGGACTAGCGGGGGGAAGGGCGGCACCGGGGAGCTGTTTTTT. Together with reference TRBV9 and TRBJ2-2, the CDR3 gives the full variable domain: DSGVTQTPKHLITATGQRVTLRCSPRSGDLSVYWYQQSLDQGLQFLIQYYNGEERAKGNILERFSAQQFPDLHSELNLSSLELGDSALYFCASSAGTSGGKGGTGELFFGEGSRLTVL.

This clone was counted once. The chain uses TRBV28 and TRBJ1-6; 7 bases are shared with TRBD1. Losses at the gene ends were 2 bases for V and 5 bases for J; bases not matched to a gene: 3. In germline, CDR1 is MDHEN, CDR2 SYDVKM. The CDR3 covers 15 residues. For the CDR3, the DNA is TGTGCCAGCAGTTTAGTGACAGGGAATAATTCACCCCTCCACTTT. Amino acid sequence: CASSLVTGNNSPLHF.

The chain recombines TRBV11-2 with TRBJ2-1; D is uncertain. Germline V gene lookup returns CDR1 SGHAT and CDR2 FQNNGV. The CDR3 sequence is 16 residues long. Trimming took off 4 bases at V and 1 base at J, with 14 bases between the two ends. CDR3 protein: CASSSQLGRSYNEQFF. The CDR3 DNA is TGTGCCAGCAGCTCCCAGCTGGGCAGATCCTACAATGAGCAGTTCTTC.

Only one count was recorded for this clone. The rearrangement uses TRBV28 and TRBJ1-3, with D perhaps matching TRBD1 (5 bases). CDR1 and CDR2 (germline): MDHEN, SYDVKM. This CDR3 has 14 amino acids. Trimming removed 6 bases from V and 6 bases from J, with 15 bases in between. The CDR3 loop reads CASSPGPRANTIYF. As DNA, the CDR3 is TGTGCCAGCAGCCCAGGGCCCCGTGCAAACACCATATATTTT.

The CDR3 DNA follows: TGTGCCAGCAGCCCGATTCAGGTACAGGGTTCCTACGAGCAGTACTTC. Residues: CASSPIQVQGSYEQYF. V and J are TRBV14 and TRBJ2-7; possibly TRBD1 for D (6 bases). The CDR3 runs 16 residues. V lost 4 bases and J 1 base, leaving 17 bases between the germline ends. Germline CDR1 reads SGHDN; CDR2 reads FVKESK.

On this clone: Distinct nucleotide sequences in the sample also encode this CDR3. The chain joins TRBV19 to TRBJ2-3; 8 bases are a match to TRBD1. Germline trimming cut 6 bases from V and 1 base from J; bases unmatched to any gene: 0. Germline CDR1 reads LNHDA; CDR2 reads SQIVND (reference sequence). The CDR3 covers 13 residues. The CDR3 is CASRGQGTDTQYF. The CDR3 DNA reads TGTGCCAGTAGGGGACAGGGCACAGATACGCAGTATTTT. The full variable domain, with the rest looked up from reference TRBV19 and TRBJ2-3, is DGGITQSPKYLFRKEGQNVTLSCEQNLNHDAMYWYRQDPGQGLRLIYYSQIVNDFQKGDIAEGYSVSREKKESFPLTVTSAQKNPTAFYLCASRGQGTDTQYFGPGTRLTVL.

The V gene is TRBV25-1, the J gene TRBJ1-1, with D unresolved. The CDR3 has 13 residues. Germline V lookup: CDR1 MGHDK, CDR2 SYGVNS. With 6 bases removed from V and 1 base from J, the gap between germline ends came to 9 bases. CDR3 residues: CASRAIGNTEAFF. The DNA of the CDR3 is TGTGCCAGCAGAGCTATCGGGAACACTGAAGCTTTCTTT.

The chain carries TRBV19 and TRBJ2-7, with a tentative D call TRBD2 (6 bases). Trimming stripped 4 bases from V and 5 bases from J, with 6 bases between. Germline V lookup: CDR1 LNHDA, CDR2 SQIVND (reference sequence). The CDR3 consists of 11 residues. DNA for the CDR3: TGTGCCAGTAGTACGGGGGACGAGCAGTACTTC. As protein: CASSTGDEQYF.

This rearrangement joins TRBV15 to TRBJ1-2; a possible D gene is TRBD1 (6 bases). Germline assignment: CDR1 LNHNV and CDR2 YYDKDF (reference sequence). There are 15 residues in the CDR3. The V end was cut by 0 bases, the J end by 6 bases, with 14 bases between. CDR3 sequence reads: CATSREWQGHHGYTF. In DNA, the CDR3 is TGTGCCACCAGCAGAGAATGGCAGGGGCACCATGGCTACACCTTC.

The V and J genes are TRBV29-1 and TRBJ1-2, with no clear D. The germline V and J ends were trimmed by 1 base and 4 bases, with 4 bases remaining between them. Germline-derived CDR1 and CDR2 are SQVTM and ANQGSEA. This CDR3 region has 11 residues. The CDR3 is CSVEGGYGYTF. As DNA, the CDR3 is TGCAGCGTTGAAGGGGGCTATGGCTACACCTTC. The full variable domain, its missing parts supplied by reference TRBV29-1 and TRBJ1-2, is SAVISQKPSRDICQRGTSLTIQCQVDSQVTMMFWYRQQPGQSLTLIATANQGSEATYESGFVIDKFPISRPNLTFSTLTVSNMSPEDSSIYLCSVEGGYGYTFGSGTRLTVV.

This chain connects TRBV7-2 to TRBJ1-2; D may be TRBD1 (6 bases). V lost 4 bases and J 7 bases, leaving 13 bases between the germline ends. This CDR3 has 13 residues. Germline-derived CDR1 and CDR2 are SGHTA and FQGNSA. The CDR3 nucleotides read TGTGCCAGCAGCTCTTCTAAGGGGGGTGGCTACACCTTC. It encodes CASSSSKGGGYTF.

This clone was seen more than once but under ten times. The V call is TRBV11-2, the J call TRBJ1-1; 11 bases map to TRBD1. Germline V lookup: CDR1 SGHAT, CDR2 FQNNGV. This CDR3 comprises 15 residues. The V gene end was trimmed by 3 bases and the J gene end by 3 bases; junction bases not matched to a gene: 3. The CDR3 spells CASSFRTGGDTEAFF. CDR3 DNA sequence: TGTGCCAGCAGCTTCAGGACAGGGGGCGACACTGAAGCTTTCTTT.

The V and J genes are TRBV2 and TRBJ2-3; 13 bases agree with TRBD2. The CDR3 is 16 amino acids. Germline V lookup: CDR1 SNHLY, CDR2 FYNNEI. With V trimmed by 5 bases and J by 2 bases, 4 bases remained unmatched. CDR3 region: CASSRTSGGSTDTQYF. CDR3 nucleotides: TGTGCCAGCAGTAGGACTAGCGGGGGATCCACAGATACGCAGTATTTT.

This chain links TRBV9 with TRBJ2-7; D is possibly TRBD1 or TRBD2 (5 bases each). CDR1 is SGDLS and CDR2 is YYNGEE in the germline V gene. Trimming cost V 2 bases and J 3 bases, with 9 bases left between them. The CDR3 extends over 13 amino acids. In nucleotides, the CDR3 is TGTGCCAGCAGCGTGGGGACCAGCTACGAGCAGTACTTC. It is translated as CASSVGTSYEQYF.

J is TRBJ1-2 and V is TRBV28; no firm D call. The CDR3 runs to 12 residues. V was shortened by 7 bases and J by 2 bases, with 8 bases between the two germline ends. CDR1 is MDHEN and CDR2 is SYDVKM in the germline V gene. The chain's CDR3 is CASTGPNYGYTF. The CDR3, as DNA: TGTGCCAGCACGGGTCCGAACTATGGCTACACCTTC.

The chain uses TRBV6-5 and TRBJ2-7, with 7 bases aligning to TRBD1. The trim removed 6 bases at V and 4 bases at J, leaving 12 bases unmatched. Germline V gene lookup returns CDR1 MNHEY and CDR2 SVGAGI. The CDR3 spans 15 residues. The CDR3 DNA follows: TGTGCCAGCAGCATCCATCCAGGGGGACCGTACGAGCAGTACTTC. Its protein is CASSIHPGGPYEQYF.

J is TRBJ2-2 and V is TRBV12-3 or TRBV12-4; possible D gene TRBD2, 5 bases. The CDR3 consists of 12 residues. V was cut by 4 bases and J by 5 bases, with 5 bases left in between. CDR3 region: CASSWETGELFF. CDR3 DNA: TGTGCCAGCAGTTGGGAGACCGGGGAGCTGTTTTTT.

The rearrangement joins TRBV28 to TRBJ1-3, with D perhaps TRBD1 (5 bases). The CDR3 extends over 14 amino acids. CDR1 and CDR2 from the germline V gene are MDHEN and SYDVKM. The V and J ends lost 3 bases and 4 bases respectively, with 10 bases between them. CDR3 in DNA: TGTGCCAGCAGTTTTCGGGGGGTCGGAAACACCATATATTTT. This codes for CASSFRGVGNTIYF.

The V and J genes are TRBV7-3 and TRBJ2-6, with D uncertain. Deletions cut 5 bases from V and 0 bases from J, with 14 bases between. CDR1 and CDR2 (germline): SGHTA, FQGTGA. The CDR3 runs to 17 residues. CDR3 in DNA: TGTGCCAGCAGCCCGCCCGGACGGAACTCTGGGGCCAACGTCCTGACTTTC. As protein: CASSPPGRNSGANVLTF.

The chain joins TRBV11-2 to TRBJ1-1, with a weak D call TRBD1 (6 bases). This CDR3 has 16 residues. The V end lost 5 bases, the J end lost 5 bases, and 21 bases lay between the germline ends. CDR1 and CDR2 (germline): SGHAT, FQNNGV. The CDR3 nucleotides are TGTGCCAGCAGCCGCCTCGGGGGCCGTCTGCCGACTGAAGCTTTCTTT. As protein: CASSRLGGRLPTEAFF.

In this sample, this clone turned up once. V is TRBV7-9 and J is TRBJ1-1, with D unclear. Germline CDR1 reads SEHNR; CDR2 reads FQNEAQ (reference sequence). Trimming took 3 bases from V and 5 from J, leaving 13 bases between them. CDR3 length: 14 amino acids. CDR3 nucleotide sequence: TGTGCCAGCAGCTTTCCTAGTGATGGTACTGAAGCTTTCTTT. Translated, it gives CASSFPSDGTEAFF.

The chain has TRBV10-3 and TRBJ2-5; 7 nucleotides align to TRBD1. This CDR3 is 14 amino acids long. Germline V lookup: CDR1 ENHRY, CDR2 SYGVKD. J was trimmed by 1 base and V by 6 bases; bases with no gene match: 5. The CDR3 region has the DNA TGTGCCATCAGGGAGGACAGGCGCCAAGAGACCCAGTACTTC. It translates to CAIREDRRQETQYF.

The chain combines TRBV2 with TRBJ1-4, with 9 nucleotides matching TRBD1. V lost 6 bases and J lost 7; bases outside the gene matches: 6. From germline, CDR1 is SNHLY and CDR2 FYNNEI. The CDR3 is made up of 14 amino acids. CDR3 sequence (DNA): TGTGCCAGCAGGAGGACAGGGGAAAGTGAAAAACTGTTTTTT. The encoded protein is CASRRTGESEKLFF.

The chain is built from TRBV28 and TRBJ2-2, with TRBD2 as a possible D gene (5 bases). The CDR3 is made up of 11 amino acids. V was cut by 6 bases and J by 6 bases, with 5 bases left in between. CDR1 MDHEN and CDR2 SYDVKM come from the germline V gene. CDR3 sequence reads: CASRRAGELFF. The DNA for the CDR3 is TGTGCCAGCAGGCGGGCCGGGGAGCTGTTTTTT. The full variable domain, its missing parts supplied by reference TRBV28 and TRBJ2-2, is DVKVTQSSRYLVKRTGEKVFLECVQDMDHENMFWYRQDPGLGLRLIYFSYDVKMKEKGDIPEGYSVSREKKERFSLILESASTNQTSMYLCASRRAGELFFGEGSRLTVL.

The gene calls are TRBV7-6 and TRBJ2-1; maybe TRBD1 (6 bases). CDR1 and CDR2 from the germline V gene are SGHVS and FNYEAQ. The V and J ends lost 3 bases and 2 bases respectively, with 11 bases between them. The CDR3 loop spans 15 amino acids. Here the CDR3 DNA reads TGTGCCAGCAGCTTTGCAGGGGACGCCTACAATGAGCAGTTCTTC. This gives the protein CASSFAGDAYNEQFF.